This T cell receptor (beta chain) was retrieved from a study of T cell responses to AZD1222 COVID-19 vaccine. Study-wide context: Whether given at about 4 or about 12 weeks, second doses were pooled. Regarding the study as a whole: The study reported that nearly half of spike-specific TCRs target unmutated variant regions. Scientists sampled the repertoires only once the peak T cell response had passed. Researchers report vaccine-associated CD4 TCRs spanning spike, with dominance at 160-218 and 743-854.

CDR1 is KGHSY, CDR2 FQNENV, per germline. The CDR3 totals 16 residues. The V segment lost 3 bases and the J segment 5 bases; nucleotides outside the gene matches: 6. Remarks on this clone: Its antigen remains unknown.

The repertoire was sequenced with immunoSEQ multiplex PCR; TCRdb's copy has only in-frame clones and lacks some. The profile covers 55,000 to 75,000 clones, with about 80% appearing a single time and about an eighth taken by the ten largest. The rearrangement joins TRBV16 to TRBJ2-1; TRBD1 aligns across 11 bases. Sequenced here: peripheral blood, sampled on day 0 of AZD1222 vaccination. The source is an adult in good health. The CDR3 DNA sequence: TGTGCCAGCAGCCACCCTGGACAGGGGGCCAACAATGAGCAGTTCTTC. This encodes CASSHPGQGANNEQFF.